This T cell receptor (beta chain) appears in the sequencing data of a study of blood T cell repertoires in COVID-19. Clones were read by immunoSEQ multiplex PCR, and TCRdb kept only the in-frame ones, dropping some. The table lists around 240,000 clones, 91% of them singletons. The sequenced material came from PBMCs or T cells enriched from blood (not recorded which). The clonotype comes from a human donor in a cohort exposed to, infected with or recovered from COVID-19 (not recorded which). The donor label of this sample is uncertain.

CDR3 nucleotides: TGCAGCGTTGCCCACAGGGTAGCCTACGAGCAGTACTTC. This gives the protein CSVAHRVAYEQYF. J is TRBJ2-7 and V is TRBV29-1, with D possibly TRBD1 on 6 matching bases. The germline CDR1 and CDR2 sequences are SQVTM and ANQGSEA. The CDR3 totals 13 residues. V dropped 4 bases and J dropped 2 bases, with 12 bases sitting between them.